This TCR beta chain originates from a study of technical replicates of blood from several donors. Trimming took 5 bases from V and 3 from J; bases not matched to a gene: 5. Looked up from germline, CDR1 is MNHEY and CDR2 is SVGAGI. The CDR3 is 14 residues long. Method: immunoSEQ multiplex PCR; TCRdb's copy keeps in-frame clones and lacks some. The sample lists about 73,000 clones, 90% to 95% occurring once. The chain has TRBV6-5 and TRBJ2-7, with 9 bases matching TRBD2. The material sequenced was T cells isolated from PBMCs. The clonotype originates from a human donor in good health. Here the CDR3 DNA reads TGTGCCAGCAGTGGACAAGCGGGAGGCTACGAGCAGTACTTC. It yields the protein CASSGQAGGYEQYF.